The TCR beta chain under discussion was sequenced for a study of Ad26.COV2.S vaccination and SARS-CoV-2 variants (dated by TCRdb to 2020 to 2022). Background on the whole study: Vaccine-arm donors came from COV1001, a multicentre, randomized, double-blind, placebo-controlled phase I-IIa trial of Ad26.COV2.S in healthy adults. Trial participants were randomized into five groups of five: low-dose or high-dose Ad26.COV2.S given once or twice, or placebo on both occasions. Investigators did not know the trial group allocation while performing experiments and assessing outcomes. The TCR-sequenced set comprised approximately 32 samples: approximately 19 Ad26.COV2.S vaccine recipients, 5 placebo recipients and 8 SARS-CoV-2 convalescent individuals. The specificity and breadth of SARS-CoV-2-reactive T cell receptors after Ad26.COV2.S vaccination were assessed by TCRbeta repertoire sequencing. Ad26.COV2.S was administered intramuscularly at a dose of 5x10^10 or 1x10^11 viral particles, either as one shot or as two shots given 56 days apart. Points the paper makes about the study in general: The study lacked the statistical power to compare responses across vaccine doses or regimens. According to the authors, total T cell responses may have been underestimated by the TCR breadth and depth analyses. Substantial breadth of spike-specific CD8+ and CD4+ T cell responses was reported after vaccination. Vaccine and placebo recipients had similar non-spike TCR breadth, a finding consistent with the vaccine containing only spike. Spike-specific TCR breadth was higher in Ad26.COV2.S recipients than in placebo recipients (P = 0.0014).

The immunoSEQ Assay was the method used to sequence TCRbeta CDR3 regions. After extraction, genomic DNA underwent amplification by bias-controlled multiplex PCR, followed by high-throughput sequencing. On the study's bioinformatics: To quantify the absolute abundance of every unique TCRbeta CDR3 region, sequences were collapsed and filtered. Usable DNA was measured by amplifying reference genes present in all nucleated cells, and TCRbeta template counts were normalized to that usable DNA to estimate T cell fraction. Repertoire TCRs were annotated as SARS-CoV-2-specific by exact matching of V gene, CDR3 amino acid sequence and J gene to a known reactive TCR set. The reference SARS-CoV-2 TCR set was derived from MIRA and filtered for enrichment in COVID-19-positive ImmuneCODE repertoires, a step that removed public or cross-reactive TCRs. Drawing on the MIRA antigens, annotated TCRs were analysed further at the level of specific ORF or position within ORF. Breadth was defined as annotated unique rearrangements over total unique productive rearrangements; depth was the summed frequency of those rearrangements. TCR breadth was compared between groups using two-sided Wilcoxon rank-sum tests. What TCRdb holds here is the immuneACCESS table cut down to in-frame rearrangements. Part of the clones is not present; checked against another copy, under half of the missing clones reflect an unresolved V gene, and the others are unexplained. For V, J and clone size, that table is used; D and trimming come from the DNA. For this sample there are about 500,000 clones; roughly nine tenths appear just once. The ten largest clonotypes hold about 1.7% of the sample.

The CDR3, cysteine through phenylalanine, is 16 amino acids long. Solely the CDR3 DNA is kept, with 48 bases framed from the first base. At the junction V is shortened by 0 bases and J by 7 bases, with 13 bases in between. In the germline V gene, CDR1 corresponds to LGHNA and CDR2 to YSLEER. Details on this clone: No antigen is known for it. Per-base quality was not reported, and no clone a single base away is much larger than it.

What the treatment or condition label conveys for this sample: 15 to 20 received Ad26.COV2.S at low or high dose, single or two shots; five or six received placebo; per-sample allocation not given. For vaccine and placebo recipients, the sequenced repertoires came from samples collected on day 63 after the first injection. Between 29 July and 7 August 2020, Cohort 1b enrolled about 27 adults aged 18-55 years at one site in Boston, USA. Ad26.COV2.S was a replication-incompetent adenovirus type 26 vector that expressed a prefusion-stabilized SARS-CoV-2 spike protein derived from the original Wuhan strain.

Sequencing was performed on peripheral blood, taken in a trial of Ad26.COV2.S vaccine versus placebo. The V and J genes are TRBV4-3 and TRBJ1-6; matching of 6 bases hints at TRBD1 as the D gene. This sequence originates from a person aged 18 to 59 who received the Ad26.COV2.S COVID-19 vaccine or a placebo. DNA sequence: TGCGCCAGCAGCCAAGAAGTAGGGCAGGGGAATTCACCCCTCCACTTT. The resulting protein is CASSQEVGQGNSPLHF.